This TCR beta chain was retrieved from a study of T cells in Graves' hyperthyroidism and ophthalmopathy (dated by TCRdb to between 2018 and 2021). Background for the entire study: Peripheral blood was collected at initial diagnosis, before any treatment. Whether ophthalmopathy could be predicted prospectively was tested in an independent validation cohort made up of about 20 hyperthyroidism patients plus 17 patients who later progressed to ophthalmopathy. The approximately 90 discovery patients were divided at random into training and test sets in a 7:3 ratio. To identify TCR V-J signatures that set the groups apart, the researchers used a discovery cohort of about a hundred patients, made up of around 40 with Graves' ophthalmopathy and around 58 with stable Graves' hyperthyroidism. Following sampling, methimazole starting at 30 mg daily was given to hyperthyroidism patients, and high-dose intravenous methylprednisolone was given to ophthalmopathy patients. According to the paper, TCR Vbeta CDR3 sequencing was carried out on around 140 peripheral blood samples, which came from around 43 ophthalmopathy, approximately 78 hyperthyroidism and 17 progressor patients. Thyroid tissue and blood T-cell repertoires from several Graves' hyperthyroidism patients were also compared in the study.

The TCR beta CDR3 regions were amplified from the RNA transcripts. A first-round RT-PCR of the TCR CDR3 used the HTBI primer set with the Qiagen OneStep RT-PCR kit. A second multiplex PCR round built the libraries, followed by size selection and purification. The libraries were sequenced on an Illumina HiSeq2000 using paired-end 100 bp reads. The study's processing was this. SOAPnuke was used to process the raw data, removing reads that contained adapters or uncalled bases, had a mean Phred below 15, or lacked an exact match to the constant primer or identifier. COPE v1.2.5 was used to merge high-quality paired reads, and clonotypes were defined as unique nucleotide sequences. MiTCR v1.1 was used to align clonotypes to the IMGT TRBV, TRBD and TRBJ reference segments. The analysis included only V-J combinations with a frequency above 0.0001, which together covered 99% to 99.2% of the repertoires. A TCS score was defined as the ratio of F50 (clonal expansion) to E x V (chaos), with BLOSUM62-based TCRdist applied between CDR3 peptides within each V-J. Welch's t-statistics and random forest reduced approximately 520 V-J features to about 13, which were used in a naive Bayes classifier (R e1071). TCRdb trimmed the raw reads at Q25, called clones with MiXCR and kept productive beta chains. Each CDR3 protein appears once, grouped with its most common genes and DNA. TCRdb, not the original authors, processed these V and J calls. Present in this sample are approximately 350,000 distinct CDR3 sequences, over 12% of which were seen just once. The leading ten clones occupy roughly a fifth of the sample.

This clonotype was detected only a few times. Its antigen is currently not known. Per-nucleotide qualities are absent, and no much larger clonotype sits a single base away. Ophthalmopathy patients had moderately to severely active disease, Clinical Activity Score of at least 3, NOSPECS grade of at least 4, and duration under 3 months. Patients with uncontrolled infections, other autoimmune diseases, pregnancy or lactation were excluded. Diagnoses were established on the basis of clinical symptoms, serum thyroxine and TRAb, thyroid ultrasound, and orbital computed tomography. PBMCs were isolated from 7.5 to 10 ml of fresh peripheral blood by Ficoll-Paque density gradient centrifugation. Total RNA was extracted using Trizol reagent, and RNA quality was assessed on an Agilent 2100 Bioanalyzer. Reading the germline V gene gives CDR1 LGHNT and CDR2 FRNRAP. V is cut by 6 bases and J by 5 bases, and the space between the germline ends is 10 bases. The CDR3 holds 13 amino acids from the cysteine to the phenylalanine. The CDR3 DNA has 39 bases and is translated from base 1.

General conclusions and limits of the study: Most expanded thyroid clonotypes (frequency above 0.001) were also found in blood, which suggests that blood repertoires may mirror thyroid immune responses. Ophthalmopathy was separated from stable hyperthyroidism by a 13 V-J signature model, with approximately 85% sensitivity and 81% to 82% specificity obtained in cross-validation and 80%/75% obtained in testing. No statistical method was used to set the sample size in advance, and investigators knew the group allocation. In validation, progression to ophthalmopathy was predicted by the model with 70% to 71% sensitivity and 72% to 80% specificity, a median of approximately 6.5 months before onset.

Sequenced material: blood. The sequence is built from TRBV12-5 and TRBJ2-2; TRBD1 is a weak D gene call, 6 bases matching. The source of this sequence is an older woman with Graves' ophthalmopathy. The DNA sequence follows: TGTGCTAGTGGACAGGGTACTACCGGGGAGCTGTTTTTT. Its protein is CASGQGTTGELFF.